This TCR beta chain was captured in a study of shared clonotypes between healthy human individuals. The study enrolled healthy HIV-negative adults without recent acute infections or vaccinations as donors. Deep level was the assay's run setting. The repertoire was sequenced with immunoSEQ multiplex PCR; TCRdb's copy has only in-frame clones and lacks some. The sample has 2 million to 3 million clones; around nine tenths are singletons. Germline assignment: CDR1 MDHEN and CDR2 SYDVKM. CDR3 length: 17 residues. The junction had 11 bases not matched to a gene; V was cut back by 6 bases and J by 0 bases. J is TRBJ1-5 and V is TRBV28; 7 positions match TRBD1. The sequencing input was naive CD4+ T cells sorted from blood. Subset described: CD45RA+ positively selected. The TCR comes from a young man in good health. The CDR3 bases are TGTGCCAGCAGAGGGGGCAGGTTCTTATCTAGCAATCAGCCCCAGCATTTT. Protein sequence: CASRGGRFLSSNQPQHF.